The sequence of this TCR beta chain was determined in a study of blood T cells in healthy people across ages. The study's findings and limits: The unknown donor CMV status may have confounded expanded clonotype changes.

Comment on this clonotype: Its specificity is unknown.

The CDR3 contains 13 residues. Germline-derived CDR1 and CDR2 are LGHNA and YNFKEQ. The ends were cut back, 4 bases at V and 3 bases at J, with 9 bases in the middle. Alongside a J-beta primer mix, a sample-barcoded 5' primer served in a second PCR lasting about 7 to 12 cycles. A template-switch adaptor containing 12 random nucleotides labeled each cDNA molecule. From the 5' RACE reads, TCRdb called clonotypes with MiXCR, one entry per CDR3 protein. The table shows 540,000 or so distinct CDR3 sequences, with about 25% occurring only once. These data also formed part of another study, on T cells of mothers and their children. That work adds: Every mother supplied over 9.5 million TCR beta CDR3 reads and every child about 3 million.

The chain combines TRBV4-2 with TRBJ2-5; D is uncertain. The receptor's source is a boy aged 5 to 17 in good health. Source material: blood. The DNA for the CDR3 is TGTGCCAGCAGCCGAGACCTAAAAGAGACCCAGTACTTC. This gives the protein CASSRDLKETQYF.